This T cell receptor beta chain stems from a study of shared clonotypes between healthy human individuals. It was at deep level that the assay was run. Profiled with immunoSEQ multiplex PCR; TCRdb holds only in-frame clones, not every one. Here the sample spans around 2,000,000 clones, around 95% being singletons. V was clipped by 7 bases and J by 4 bases, with 13 bases between them. This CDR3 spans 13 amino acids. Germline-derived CDR1 and CDR2 are MNHNY and SVGAGI (reference sequence). This clone was picked up many times. Within the sample, other DNA sequences also encode this same CDR3. The specimen was naive CD4+ T cells sorted from blood. Subset given: CD45RA+ positively selected. The sequence came from a man in his late teens or twenties in good health. The chain joins TRBV6-6 to TRBJ1-2; possibly TRBD1 for D (5 bases). The CDR3 DNA sequence: TGTGCCAGCACCAAAACGGGGGTCTATGGCTACACCTTC. It codes for CASTKTGVYGYTF.